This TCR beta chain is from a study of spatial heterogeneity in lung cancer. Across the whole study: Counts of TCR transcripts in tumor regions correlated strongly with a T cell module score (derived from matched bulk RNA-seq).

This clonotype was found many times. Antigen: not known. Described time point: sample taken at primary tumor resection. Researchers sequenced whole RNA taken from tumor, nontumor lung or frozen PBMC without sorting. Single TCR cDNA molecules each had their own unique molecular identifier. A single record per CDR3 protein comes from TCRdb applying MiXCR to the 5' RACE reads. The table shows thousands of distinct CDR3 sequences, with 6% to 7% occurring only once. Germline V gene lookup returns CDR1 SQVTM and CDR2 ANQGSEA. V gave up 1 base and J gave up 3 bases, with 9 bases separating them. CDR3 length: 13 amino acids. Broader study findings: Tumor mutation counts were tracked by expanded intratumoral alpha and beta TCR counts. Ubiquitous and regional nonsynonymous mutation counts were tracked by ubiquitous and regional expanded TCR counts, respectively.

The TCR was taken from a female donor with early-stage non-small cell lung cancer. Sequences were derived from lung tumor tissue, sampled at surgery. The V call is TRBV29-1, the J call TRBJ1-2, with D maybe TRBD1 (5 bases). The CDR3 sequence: CSVEATRDYGYTF. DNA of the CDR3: TGCAGCGTTGAAGCCACCAGGGACTATGGCTACACCTTC.